These 21 T cell receptor beta chains were sequenced from one sample in a study of Graves' ophthalmopathy and Graves' hyperthyroidism. Amplified TCR beta CDR3 regions were obtained using RNA transcripts as template. First-round RT-PCR with HTBI primers preceded a second-round multiplex PCR. TCRdb processed the multiplex PCR reads anew with MiXCR; each CDR3 protein has one entry. Of around 1.1 million distinct CDR3 sequences in the sample, 35% to 40% were seen once. The sequencing input was peripheral blood or thyroid tissue (not recorded which). The receptors stem from an adult man with Graves' hyperthyroidism.

This clonotype was seen a handful of times. This sequence joins TRBV29-1 and TRBJ1-5; D is unclear. CDR1 SQVTM and CDR2 ANQGSEA come from the germline V gene. The CDR3 sequence is 12 residues long. The V end lost 4 bases, the J end lost 4 bases, and 8 bases lay between the germline ends. CDR3 sequence: CSVAVPNQPQHF. In DNA, the CDR3 is TGCAGCGTTGCCGTACCGAATCAGCCCCAGCATTTT.

As regards this clonotype: A much larger clone differs by one base, so this may be a read error. V gene TRBV12-3 or TRBV12-4 combines with J gene TRBJ2-7; D is uncertain. The ends were cut back, 6 bases at V and 9 bases at J, with 15 bases in the middle. This CDR3 has 12 amino acids. The CDR3 is CASSSPLSGQYF. For the CDR3, the DNA is TGTGCCAGCAGCTCCCCCCTGTCCGGGCAGTACTTC.

The rearrangement links TRBV7-2 to TRBJ2-7; 11 positions match TRBD1. Germline CDR1 and CDR2: SGHTA and FQGNSA. After removal of 5 bases from V and 5 bases from J, the junction contained 11 bases not matched to a gene. This CDR3 is built from 16 residues. CDR3 protein: CASSAWGGTGGNEQYF. The CDR3, as DNA: TGTGCCAGCAGCGCGTGGGGGGGGACAGGGGGTAACGAGCAGTACTTC.

This clonotype turned up a few times. This may be a read error: a much more frequent sequence differs by one nucleotide. The chain employs TRBV20-1 and TRBJ1-6; D is unclear. The ends were cut back, 4 bases at V and 11 bases at J, with 15 bases in the middle. Germline CDR1 and CDR2: DFQATT and SNEGSKA (reference sequence). The length of the CDR3 is 13 residues. Here the CDR3 reads CSATAALNPPLHF. DNA for the CDR3: TGCAGTGCTACCGCGGCCTTAAATCCACCCCTCCACTTT.

This clonotype was recorded only once. V gene TRBV7-2 combines with J gene TRBJ2-6; unclear D gene. The ends were cut back, 1 base at V and 0 bases at J, with 7 bases in the middle. The CDR3 contains 16 residues. Germline loops: CDR1 SGHTA, CDR2 FQGNSA. The CDR3 sequence: CASSLGGRSGANVLTF. For the CDR3, the DNA is TGTGCCAGCAGCTTAGGTGGGCGCTCTGGGGCCAACGTCCTGACTTTC.

This clonotype has just a few counts. The rearrangement uses TRBV29-1 and TRBJ2-6; D unclear. This CDR3 is 12 amino acids long. Trimming left V 6 bases short and J 4 bases short, with 7 bases between. CDR1 and CDR2 (germline): SQVTM, ANQGSEA. Written as DNA, the CDR3 is TGCAGCGTCGCCACAGGGGCCAACGTCCTGACTTTC. Its translation: CSVATGANVLTF.

This clonotype occurred a few times. This chain uses TRBV20-1 with TRBJ2-7; D possibly matches TRBD1 or TRBD2 (5 bases each). The CDR3 sequence is 13 residues long. Trimming removed 6 bases from V and 6 bases from J, with 18 bases in between. Germline V CDR1 and CDR2: DFQATT, SNEGSKA (reference sequence). This CDR3 is CSAPGTSSLEQYF. DNA of the CDR3: TGCAGTGCCCCCGGGACCAGCTCCCTCGAGCAGTACTTC.

The DNA for the CDR3 is TGCAGTGCCATACTAGCGCGCGAGCAGTACTTC. Protein: CSAILAREQYF. The chain recombines TRBV20-1 with TRBJ2-7; TRBD2 agrees at 7 bases. V shed 6 bases, J shed 6 bases, and the junction held 5 bases outside the gene matches. CDR1 and CDR2 from the germline V gene are DFQATT and SNEGSKA (reference sequence). This CDR3 has 11 amino acids.

The rearrangement uses TRBV15 and TRBJ1-1; D may be TRBD1 (5 bases). The CDR3 contains 16 residues. Germline V gives CDR1 LNHNV, CDR2 YYDKDF (reference sequence). The V end was cut by 0 bases, the J end by 2 bases, with 13 bases between. In DNA, the CDR3 is TGTGCCACCAGCAGAGACCCGGGGACTGGAAACACTGAAGCTTTCTTT. Protein: CATSRDPGTGNTEAFF.

Details on this clonotype: The junction shows a germline mismatch at one end, possibly a read error. The chain has TRBV6-5 and TRBJ2-5; 9 bases line up with TRBD1. The CDR3 spans 15 residues. Germline assignment: CDR1 MNHEY and CDR2 SVGAGI. DNA for the CDR3: TGTGCCATCAGTGAGGGGACAGGGAGTAAAGAGACCCAGTACTTC. This translates into CAISEGTGSKETQYF.

The table lists this clonotype with a few counts. The CDR3 nucleotides are TGTGCCAGCAGCTTATATATACGGGGGGGCCGTGAGACCCAGTACTTC. It yields the protein CASSLYIRGGRETQYF. The genes are TRBV7-9 and TRBJ2-5; 8 bases are a match to TRBD2. This CDR3 is built from 16 residues. With V trimmed by 2 bases and J by 5 bases, 10 bases remained unmatched. In germline, CDR1 is SEHNR, CDR2 FQNEAQ (reference sequence). The full variable domain, with the rest looked up from reference TRBV7-9 and TRBJ2-5, is DTGVSQNPRHKITKRGQNVTFRCDPISEHNRLYWYRQTLGQGPEFLTYFQNEAQLEKSRLLSDRFSAERPKGSFSTLEIQRTEQGDSAMYLCASSLYIRGGRETQYFGPGTRLLVL.

The table lists this clonotype with many counts. V gene TRBV25-1 combines with J gene TRBJ2-7, with 8 bases fitting TRBD1. The CDR3 sequence is 14 residues long. Germline loops: CDR1 MGHDK, CDR2 SYGVNS. Unmatched junction bases numbered 3, after V lost 2 bases and J lost 3 bases. This CDR3 reads CASSEPRGLYEQYF. The CDR3 nucleotides read TGTGCCAGCAGTGAACCCAGGGGGCTCTACGAGCAGTACTTC.

Notes on this clonotype: A read error is possible here, since a much larger clone lies one base away. The chain uses TRBV12-3 or TRBV12-4 and TRBJ2-5; D uncertain. V lost 8 bases to trimming and J lost 1 base, with 14 bases between them. The CDR3 contains 14 residues. The CDR3 DNA is TGTGCCAGCGGGGTAGAGACGTGCCAAGAGACCCAGTACTTC. Its translation is CASGVETCQETQYF.

The rearrangement joins TRBV6-5 to TRBJ2-5; D unclear. V lost 1 base to trimming and J lost 5 bases, with 17 bases between them. The CDR3 runs 16 residues. Germline-derived CDR1 and CDR2 are MNHEY and SVGAGI. The CDR3 DNA reads TGTGCCAGCAGTTACTTCGGCATCACCTTGGGGGAGACCCAGTACTTC. Amino acids: CASSYFGITLGETQYF.

V and J are TRBV12-3 or TRBV12-4 and TRBJ2-7; D possibly uses TRBD1 or TRBD2 (7 bases each). Trimming took 4 bases from V and 4 from J, leaving 20 bases between them. The CDR3 runs 16 residues. CDR3 sequence reads: CASSSHTGEGTYEQYF. The CDR3 DNA is TGTGCCAGCAGTTCGCACACAGGGGAGGGTACGTACGAGCAGTACTTC.

This clonotype was recorded at least ten times. J is TRBJ1-1 and V is TRBV29-1, with D perhaps TRBD1 (5 bases). V was clipped by 4 bases and J by 4 bases, with 19 bases between them. Germline V lookup: CDR1 SQVTM, CDR2 ANQGSEA. The length of the CDR3 is 15 residues. CDR3 nucleotides: TGCAGCGTTGTGGAGAGGGGAGGGAGGGTCACTGAAGCTTTCTTT. Translating gives CSVVERGGRVTEAFF.

This clonotype was observed at least ten times. The chain carries TRBV4-1 and TRBJ1-5, with D possibly being TRBD1 (5 bases). This CDR3 contains 16 residues. V lost 0 bases to trimming and J lost 2 bases, with 11 bases between them. The germline gives CDR1 MGHRA, CDR2 YSYEKL. This chain's CDR3 is CASSQDPGNGNQPQHF. As DNA, the CDR3 is TGCGCCAGCAGCCAAGATCCAGGGAATGGCAATCAGCCCCAGCATTTT.

V gene TRBV5-1 combines with J gene TRBJ2-7; no definite D call. CDR3 length equals 15 residues. Germline V CDR1 and CDR2: SGHRS, YFSETQ. V lost 5 bases and J lost 3, with 18 bases in between. The CDR3 DNA sequence: TGCGCCAGCAGATCGGAAGACCGGGCCGGCTACGAGCAGTACTTC. Translating gives CASRSEDRAGYEQYF.

The V and J genes are TRBV20-1 and TRBJ1-5, with D maybe TRBD1 (6 bases). The CDR3 has 14 residues. Germline V gene sequence: CDR1 DFQATT, CDR2 SNEGSKA (reference sequence). The V and J ends lost 2 bases and 3 bases respectively, with 11 bases between them. The CDR3 reads CSARLGTNNQPQHF. The CDR3 DNA sequence: TGCAGTGCTAGATTGGGGACAAACAATCAGCCCCAGCATTTT.

This clonotype was counted ten times or more. This chain links TRBV5-1 with TRBJ1-4; D unclear. V shed 4 bases and J shed 8 bases, with 9 bases lying between them. Germline CDR1 and CDR2: SGHRS and YFSETQ. This CDR3 region has 12 residues. The CDR3 is CASSPGREKLFF. CDR3 coding DNA: TGCGCCAGCAGCCCGGGTCGCGAAAAACTGTTTTTT.

Many counts were recorded for this clonotype. V and J are TRBV7-2 and TRBJ2-2, with D possibly TRBD2 on 7 matching bases. V was cut by 5 bases and J by 6 bases, with 13 bases left in between. Germline loops: CDR1 SGHTA, CDR2 FQGNSA. The CDR3 runs 14 residues. In DNA, the CDR3 is TGTGCCAGCAGCCCCCCGGGGGGCGCCGGGGAGCTGTTTTTT. It is translated as CASSPPGGAGELFF.